These T cell receptor beta chains were read from a single sample in a study of blood T cell repertoires in COVID-19. The protocol was immunoSEQ multiplex PCR, while the TCRdb copy is restricted to in-frame clones and leaves out a portion. The sample lists 200,000 to 250,000 clones; roughly 75% were seen once. Sequenced sample: peripheral blood. These receptors came from a woman in her 70s with acute or convalescent COVID-19. Each CDR3 is given with its conserved first and last residue. A D gene is named only where the DNA matches it firmly. Only part of the rows carry a size: once, few, many, or a class if the clone is expanded.

>TRBV6-1|TRBJ1-2|.|TRBD1
CASSDDRVHGYTF
TGTGCCAGCAGTGATGACAGGGTCCATGGCTACACCTTC
>TRBV5-1|TRBJ2-2|.|.
CASSLYPGGSNTGELFF
TGCGCCAGCAGCTTGTACCCAGGAGGGTCGAACACCGGGGAGCTGTTTTTT
>TRBV5-1|TRBJ1-1|.|.
CASSMEQMAEAFF
TGCGCCAGCAGCATGGAACAGATGGCTGAAGCTTTCTTT
>TRBV5-1|TRBJ2-2|.|TRBD2
CASSAGTSGYTGELFF
TGCGCCAGCAGCGCCGGGACTAGCGGTTACACCGGGGAGCTGTTTTTT
>TRBV5-1|TRBJ1-2|.|.
CASSYDSYYGYTF
TGCGCCAGCAGCTACGACAGTTACTATGGCTACACCTTC
>TRBV19|TRBJ1-2|.|TRBD1
CASSTGTGAYGYTF
TGTGCCAGTAGTACCGGGACAGGGGCTTATGGCTACACCTTC
>TRBV10-3|TRBJ2-3|.|TRBD2
CAISESSTSGRTDTQYF
TGTGCCATCAGTGAGTCGTCGACTAGCGGGAGGACAGATACGCAGTATTTT
>TRBV29-1|TRBJ2-1|.|.
CSAEAMGDFNEQFF
TGCAGCGCTGAGGCCATGGGAGACTTCAATGAGCAGTTCTTC
>TRBV2|TRBJ2-3|.|.
CASGGEGTQYF
TGTGCCTCCGGGGGAGAGGGTACGCAGTATTTT
>TRBV9|TRBJ1-4|.|.
CASSPSPDSGKLFF
TGTGCCAGCAGCCCATCCCCGGACTCAGGAAAACTGTTTTTT
>TRBV3-1/TRBV3-2|TRBJ2-2|.|TRBD2
CASSQEGWGLAGNLNTGELFF
TGTGCCAGCAGCCAAGAAGGGTGGGGACTAGCGGGCAACTTGAACACCGGGGAGCTGTTTTTT
>TRBV7-9|TRBJ1-1|.|.
CASSLGAPGDTEAFF
TGTGCCAGCAGCTTAGGGGCCCCCGGGGACACTGAAGCTTTCTTT
>TRBV5-6|TRBJ1-1|.|TRBD1
CASSRGTGNTEAFF
TGTGCCAGTTCGAGGGGGACAGGGAACACTGAAGCTTTCTTT
>TRBV11-1|TRBJ2-5|.|.
CASSWSGSAQYF
TGTGCCAGCAGCTGGAGCGGCTCGGCCCAGTACTTC
>TRBV28|TRBJ1-1|once|TRBD1
CASTIGTGPLPFF
TGTGCCAGCACCATCGGGACAGGACCTCTTCCTTTCTTT
>TRBV11-2|TRBJ2-5|.|.
CASSPGETQYF
TGTGCCAGCAGCCCCGGGGAGACCCAGTACTTC
>TRBV7-2|TRBJ2-5|.|TRBD2
CASSLQLAGGPETQYF
TGTGCCAGCAGCTTGCAACTAGCGGGAGGGCCGGAGACCCAGTACTTC
>TRBV5-1|TRBJ2-1|.|TRBD2
CASSLTSAYNEQFF
TGCGCCAGCAGCTTGACTAGCGCCTACAATGAGCAGTTCTTC
>TRBV15|TRBJ2-5|.|.
CATSRGGGGQETQYF
TGTGCCACCAGCAGAGGAGGTGGGGGGCAAGAGACCCAGTACTTC
>TRBV11-2|TRBJ1-4|.|.
CASSPGTTVNEKLFF
TGTGCCAGCAGCCCCGGGACAACAGTTAATGAAAAACTGTTTTTT
>TRBV4-1|TRBJ1-4|.|.
CASSQGQALNEKLFF
TGCGCCAGCAGCCAAGGACAGGCCCTTAATGAAAAACTGTTTTTT
>TRBV30|TRBJ2-2|few|.
CAWLSGANTGELFF
TGTGCCTGGCTTAGCGGCGCGAACACCGGGGAGCTGTTTTTT
>TRBV19|TRBJ1-2|.|TRBD1
CASSLGQGNYGYTF
TGTGCCAGTAGTTTGGGACAGGGTAACTATGGCTACACCTTC
>TRBV21-1|TRBJ2-5|.|.
CASSKEGGLAGGRETQYF
TGTGCCAGCAGCAAAGAGGGGGGACTAGCGGGAGGTCGGGAGACCCAGTACTTC
>TRBV27|TRBJ1-1|few|.
CASSLRAGGTEAFF
TGTGCCAGCAGTTTAAGGGCGGGGGGCACTGAAGCTTTCTTT
>TRBV10-3|TRBJ2-7|.|TRBD2
CAISEGLMGTSGRKAYEQYF
TGTGCCATCAGTGAGGGCCTGATGGGCACTAGCGGGAGAAAGGCCTACGAGCAGTACTTC
>TRBV18|TRBJ2-7|.|.
CASSPRTVANSYEQYF
TGTGCCAGCTCACCAAGGACAGTAGCTAACTCCTACGAGCAGTACTTC
>TRBV6-5|TRBJ1-6|.|.
CASSYSNRALTPLHF
TGTGCCAGCAGTTACTCGAACAGGGCCCTGACACCCCTCCACTTT
>TRBV7-3|TRBJ2-1|.|.
CASSPLTGGANEQFF
TGTGCCAGCAGCCCTCTGACCGGGGGTGCCAATGAGCAGTTCTTC
>TRBV5-1|TRBJ2-5|.|.
CASSLGAGTGETQYF
TGCGCCAGCAGCTTGGGGGCGGGAACAGGAGAGACCCAGTACTTC
>TRBV5-1|TRBJ2-1|.|TRBD1
CASSLTGTGGDEQFF
TGCGCCAGCAGCTTAACCGGGACAGGGGGGGATGAGCAGTTCTTC
>TRBV30|TRBJ2-2|.|TRBD2
CAWRLAGNTGELFF
TGTGCCTGGAGACTAGCGGGAAACACCGGGGAGCTGTTTTTT
>TRBV18|TRBJ2-5|.|TRBD2
CASSPTGTSGSFKTQYF
TGTGCCAGCTCACCCACCGGGACTAGCGGGAGTTTTAAGACCCAGTACTTC
>TRBV14|TRBJ1-2|.|TRBD1
CASSQGGGSSHGYTF
TGTGCCAGCAGCCAAGGAGGGGGCTCTTCACATGGCTACACCTTC
>TRBV6-1|TRBJ1-2|.|.
CASSDPWGGIYGYTF
TGTGCCAGCAGTGACCCTTGGGGCGGCATTTATGGCTACACCTTC
>TRBV18|TRBJ2-1|.|TRBD2
CASSPSAGGHYNEQFF
TGTGCCAGCTCACCTTCAGCGGGAGGACACTACAATGAGCAGTTCTTC
>TRBV28|TRBJ1-4|.|.
CASSFSGAGEKLFF
TGTGCCAGCAGTTTCTCAGGGGCTGGGGAAAAACTGTTTTTT
>TRBV7-9|TRBJ2-4|once|.
CASTPAGAGKNIQYF
TGTGCCAGCACCCCCGCGGGGGCCGGCAAAAACATTCAGTACTTC
>TRBV19|TRBJ1-1|.|TRBD1
CASTIPGQGGGTEAFF
TGTGCCAGTACCATCCCGGGACAGGGAGGAGGAACTGAAGCTTTCTTT
>TRBV2|TRBJ2-5|.|TRBD1
CASSGRDRGEDETQYF
TGTGCCAGCAGCGGCCGGGACAGGGGGGAGGATGAGACCCAGTACTTC
>TRBV19|TRBJ2-1|.|.
CASRDAGRTYNEQFF
TGTGCCAGTAGGGATGCGGGACGGACCTACAATGAGCAGTTCTTC
>TRBV4-2|TRBJ1-6|.|.
CASSQEVGDSPLHF
TGTGCCAGCAGCCAAGAGGTTGGAGATTCACCCCTCCACTTT
>TRBV12-5|TRBJ1-2|.|.
CASGLSSGVDGYTF
TGTGCTAGTGGTTTGAGTTCAGGGGTAGATGGCTACACCTTC
>TRBV3-1/TRBV3-2|TRBJ2-1|once|TRBD2
CASSPYGTSEQFF
TGTGCCAGCAGCCCCTATGGGACTAGTGAGCAGTTCTTC
>TRBV20-1|TRBJ1-4|once|.
CSAGASEKLFF
TGCAGTGCCGGAGCGAGTGAAAAACTGTTTTTT
>TRBV3-1/TRBV3-2|TRBJ1-4|.|.
CASSQNRINEKLFF
TGTGCCAGCAGCCAAAACAGGATAAATGAAAAACTGTTTTTT
>TRBV6-6|TRBJ2-2|.|TRBD2
CATLAGRGTGELFF
TGTGCCACGTTAGCGGGAAGGGGTACCGGGGAGCTGTTTTTT
>TRBV18|TRBJ2-7|.|.
CASSPGLTAGEQYF
TGTGCCAGCTCACCAGGGTTGACGGCGGGCGAGCAGTACTTC
>TRBV15|TRBJ1-1|.|TRBD1
CATSRGTGIGEDTEAFF
TGTGCCACCAGCAGAGGGACAGGGATAGGCGAGGACACTGAAGCTTTCTTT
>TRBV5-1|TRBJ1-6|.|TRBD1
CASSLMGQQSSYNSPLHF
TGCGCCAGCAGCTTGATGGGACAGCAAAGCTCCTATAATTCACCCCTCCACTTT
>TRBV28|TRBJ1-6|.|.
CASSDLNNSPLHF
TGTGCCAGCAGCGACTTAAATAATTCACCCCTCCACTTT
>TRBV7-2|TRBJ2-1|.|.
CASSLAGTNSYNEQFF
TGTGCCAGCAGCTTGGCGGGAACAAACTCCTACAATGAGCAGTTCTTC
>TRBV4-2|TRBJ2-5|.|TRBD2
CASSQEASGIRETQYF
TGTGCCAGCAGCCAAGAGGCTAGCGGGATCCGTGAGACCCAGTACTTC
>TRBV28|TRBJ2-3|.|TRBD2
CASGSLAGSTDTQYF
TGTGCCAGCGGCTCACTAGCGGGCAGCACAGATACGCAGTATTTT
>TRBV2|TRBJ2-3|.|.
CASSDRGATDTQYF
TGTGCCAGCAGTGACAGGGGGGCCACAGATACGCAGTATTTT
>TRBV15|TRBJ2-5|.|.
CATSWGEVETQYF
TGTGCCACCAGCTGGGGGGAGGTGGAGACCCAGTACTTC
>TRBV18|TRBJ2-7|.|.
CASSPASSYEQYF
TGTGCCAGCTCACCAGCCAGTTCCTACGAGCAGTACTTC
>TRBV24-1|TRBJ2-3|.|TRBD2
CATSDPLAESPDTQYF
TGTGCCACCAGTGATCCACTAGCGGAGTCCCCAGATACGCAGTATTTT
>TRBV6-5|TRBJ2-7|.|TRBD1
CASNRGYEQYF
TGTGCCAGCAACAGGGGCTACGAGCAGTACTTC